The 17 T cell receptor beta chains reported below all come from one sample, sequenced in a study of patients and donors after allogeneic stem cell transplantation. TCRdb analysed the RT-PCR reads with MiXCR anew, one entry per CDR3 protein. Here the sample spans approximately 410,000 distinct CDR3 sequences, 16% being singletons. Sequencing was performed on blood, either unsorted or a sorted T cell fraction (not recorded which). The origin of the receptors is a human donor who was either an allogeneic HSCT recipient or a stem cell or donor lymphocyte infusion donor (not recorded which). It is not recorded whose cells these are; they may come from a transplant donor.

Here the CDR3 reads CAWSPGSGELFF. The CDR3 nucleotides read TGTGCCTGGAGTCCGGGGTCCGGGGAGCTGTTTTTT. This chain connects TRBV30 to TRBJ2-2, with D tentatively TRBD2 (5 bases). The CDR3 length is 12 residues. Germline V lookup: CDR1 GTSNPN, CDR2 SVGIG (reference sequence). Trimming pared 2 bases from V and 6 bases from J, leaving 7 bases between.

This chain connects TRBV18 to TRBJ2-7; D might be TRBD2 (6 bases). Trimming left V 2 bases short and J 0 bases short, with 11 bases between. The germline gives CDR1 KGHSH, CDR2 LQKENI. This CDR3 contains 15 residues. The CDR3 sequence is CASSPGTQSSYEQYF. The CDR3 nucleotides are TGTGCCAGCTCACCAGGGACTCAGAGCTCCTACGAGCAGTACTTC.

The table lists this clonotype with a few counts. The chain joins TRBV7-9 to TRBJ1-4; D is unclear. The CDR3 loop spans 13 amino acids. Germline-derived CDR1 and CDR2 are SEHNR and FQNEAQ (reference sequence). Trimming took 2 bases from V and 4 from J, leaving 5 bases between them. The CDR3 sequence is CASSLSDNEKLFF. CDR3 in DNA: TGTGCCAGCAGCTTATCAGATAATGAAAAACTGTTTTTT.

This clonotype was detected a few times. V gene TRBV7-8 combines with J gene TRBJ2-7; unclear D gene. V gave up 1 base and J gave up 1 base, with 8 bases separating them. The CDR3 length is 14 residues. Germline-derived CDR1 and CDR2 are SGHVS and FQNEAQ. In DNA form, the CDR3 reads TGTGCCAGCAGCTTAGGCCACAGATCCTACGAGCAGTACTTC. This encodes CASSLGHRSYEQYF.

This clonotype was counted ten times or more. CDR3 coding DNA: TGCGCCAGCAGCTTGACAGGTTCGAATCAGCCCCAGCATTTT. It translates to CASSLTGSNQPQHF. The chain couples TRBV5-1 to TRBJ1-5; a possible D gene is TRBD1 (5 bases). This CDR3 spans 14 amino acids. The ends were cut back, 1 base at V and 4 bases at J, with 9 bases in the middle. The germline CDR1 and CDR2 sequences are SGHRS and YFSETQ.

The chain joins TRBV7-2 to TRBJ2-2, with TRBD2 matching over 7 bases. This CDR3 spans 16 amino acids. Unmatched junction bases numbered 7, after V lost 2 bases and J lost 4 bases. Per the germline V gene, CDR1 is SGHTA and CDR2 is FQGNSA. The CDR3 sequence: CASSLRAGDGTGELFF. CDR3 in DNA: TGTGCCAGCAGCTTAAGGGCGGGGGACGGCACCGGGGAGCTGTTTTTT.

This chain uses TRBV3-1 with TRBJ2-7; no reliable D call. Germline values: CDR1 LGHDT, CDR2 YNNKEL (reference sequence). V was cut by 2 bases and J by 6 bases, with 11 bases left in between. This CDR3 spans 13 amino acids. CDR3 DNA sequence: TGTGCCAGCAGCCAATTCCCTGAAAGCGAGCAGTACTTC. Amino acids: CASSQFPESEQYF.

The gene calls are TRBV7-9 and TRBJ1-1; D is undetermined. Trimming cost V 3 bases and J 1 base, with 12 bases left between them. This CDR3 region has 15 residues. Germline V gene sequence: CDR1 SEHNR, CDR2 FQNEAQ (reference sequence). The CDR3 nucleotides are TGTGCCAGCAGCTTGTGGAGGGTGAAGAACACTGAAGCTTTCTTT. Protein: CASSLWRVKNTEAFF. Based on the CDR3 plus reference TRBV7-9 and TRBJ1-1, the full variable domain is DTGVSQNPRHKITKRGQNVTFRCDPISEHNRLYWYRQTLGQGPEFLTYFQNEAQLEKSRLLSDRFSAERPKGSFSTLEIQRTEQGDSAMYLCASSLWRVKNTEAFFGQGTRLTVV.

This clonotype was observed a handful of times. This chain uses TRBV12-3 or TRBV12-4 with TRBJ2-2; D possibly matches TRBD1 or TRBD2 (5 bases each). This CDR3 comprises 16 residues. V was cut by 2 bases and J by 7 bases, with 17 bases left in between. For the CDR3, the DNA is TGTGCCAGCAGTTTACTCCGGGGCCGAGGGGACGGGGAGCTGTTTTTT. It translates to CASSLLRGRGDGELFF.

This clonotype was seen repeatedly, ten times or more. The chain couples TRBV10-3 to TRBJ2-3, with D possibly matching TRBD2 (6 bases). The germline CDR1 and CDR2 sequences are ENHRY and SYGVKD. The CDR3 has 16 amino acids. Trimming pared 6 bases from V and 5 bases from J, leaving 21 bases between. The CDR3 region has the DNA TGTGCCATCAGCAAAACTAGTCCGGCGGGACGAGATACGCAGTATTTT. This translates into CAISKTSPAGRDTQYF.

Only a few counts were recorded for this clonotype. V gene TRBV24-1 combines with J gene TRBJ2-1; D perhaps matches TRBD1 (6 bases). Per germline, CDR1 KGHDR and CDR2 SFDVKD. The V end lost 1 base, the J end lost 5 bases, and 17 bases lay between the germline ends. The CDR3 runs 17 residues. In DNA, the CDR3 is TGTGCCACCAGTGATTTCCGCGCGCAGGGGACAAACAATGAGCAGTTCTTC. Its translation: CATSDFRAQGTNNEQFF.

This clonotype was found once. The J gene is TRBJ1-3, the V gene TRBV4-2, with D possibly TRBD1 on 5 matching bases. The CDR3 has 16 amino acids. The germline CDR1 and CDR2 sequences are LGHNA and YNFKEQ. Trimming removed 0 bases from V and 2 bases from J, with 11 bases in between. CDR3 region: CASSQDLRGTGNTIYF. Here the CDR3 DNA reads TGTGCCAGCAGCCAAGATCTCCGGGGCACTGGAAACACCATATATTTT.

This clonotype was recorded many times. This chain joins TRBV7-8 and TRBJ2-7; D is ambiguous. Trimming took 2 bases from V and 3 from J, leaving 17 bases between them. This CDR3 is built from 16 residues. Germline V lookup: CDR1 SGHVS, CDR2 FQNEAQ. The CDR3 nucleotides are TGTGCCAGCAGCTTATCCCCTAAGGCAGTGAACTACGAGCAGTACTTC. Translating it yields CASSLSPKAVNYEQYF.

This clonotype was observed a few times. The chain employs TRBV12-5 and TRBJ1-2; TRBD1 matches 9 bases. This CDR3 has 11 amino acids. The J segment lost 11 bases and the V segment lost 6 bases, leaving 4 bases of the junction unmatched. Per germline, CDR1 LGHNT and CDR2 FRNRAP. CDR3 sequence: CASGTDRGYTF. The CDR3 DNA reads as TGTGCTAGTGGCACGGACAGGGGTTACACCTTC.

This clonotype was observed a few times. The rearrangement links TRBV5-1 to TRBJ1-5; D remains unclear. Germline-derived CDR1 and CDR2 are SGHRS and YFSETQ. The CDR3 totals 17 residues. Deletions cut 3 bases from V and 3 bases from J, with 19 bases between. The CDR3 DNA is TGCGCCAGCAGCTGGGCGGTGAGAGGGAGGTACAATCAGCCCCAGCATTTT. It yields the protein CASSWAVRGRYNQPQHF. Looking up the rest from reference TRBV5-1 and TRBJ1-5 gives the full variable domain: KAGVTQTPRYLIKTRGQQVTLSCSPISGHRSVSWYQQTPGQGLQFLFEYFSETQRNKGNFPGRFSGRQFSNSRSEMNVSTLELGDSALYLCASSWAVRGRYNQPQHFGDGTRLSIL.

J is TRBJ2-2 and V is TRBV5-1; TRBD1 is a possible D gene (5 bases). V was trimmed by 3 bases and J by 0 bases, leaving 9 bases between them. Germline V lookup: CDR1 SGHRS, CDR2 YFSETQ. This CDR3 has 15 amino acids. CDR3 bases: TGCGCCAGCAGCTCCAACAGGCCGAACACCGGGGAGCTGTTTTTT. Translated: CASSSNRPNTGELFF.

The chain has TRBV10-3 and TRBJ2-2; 11 bases are shared with TRBD2. After removal of 6 bases from V and 4 bases from J, the junction contained 10 bases not matched to a gene. Germline lookup yields CDR1 ENHRY and CDR2 SYGVKD. The CDR3 runs to 17 residues. The DNA for the CDR3 is TGTGCCATCAGGAGATCGACTAGCGGGGAACTCACCGGGGAGCTGTTTTTT. It codes for CAIRRSTSGELTGELFF.